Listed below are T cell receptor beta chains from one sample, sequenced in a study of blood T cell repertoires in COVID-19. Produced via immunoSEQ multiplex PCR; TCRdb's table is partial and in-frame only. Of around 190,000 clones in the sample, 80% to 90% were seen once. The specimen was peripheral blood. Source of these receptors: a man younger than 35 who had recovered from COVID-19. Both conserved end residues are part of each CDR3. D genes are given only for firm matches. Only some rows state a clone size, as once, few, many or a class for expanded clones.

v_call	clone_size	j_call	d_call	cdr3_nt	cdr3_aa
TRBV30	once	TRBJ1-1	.	TGTGCCTGGAGTATGGTACGGGTGAACACTGAAGCTTTCTTT	CAWSMVRVNTEAFF
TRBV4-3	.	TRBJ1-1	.	TGCGCCAGCAGGGGGGGGCGTACTGAAGCTTTCTTT	CASRGGRTEAFF
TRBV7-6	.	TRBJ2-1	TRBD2	TGTGCCAGCAGCTCAATAGCGGGCGTCTCCTACAATGAGCAGTTCTTC	CASSSIAGVSYNEQFF
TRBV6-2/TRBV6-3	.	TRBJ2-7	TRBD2	TGTGCCAGCAGTTACTCGAGTAGCGGGAGAATCCACGAGCAGTACTTC	CASSYSSSGRIHEQYF
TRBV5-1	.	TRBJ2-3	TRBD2	TGCGCCAGCCGCACTAGCGGGAATGCAGATACGCAGTATTTT	CASRTSGNADTQYF
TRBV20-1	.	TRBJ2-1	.	TGCAGTGCTAGGACTGACAATGAGCAGTTCTTC	CSARTDNEQFF
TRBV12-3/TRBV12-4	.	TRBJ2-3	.	TGTGCCAGCAGTTTGGCACCGTCGGATACGCAGTATTTT	CASSLAPSDTQYF
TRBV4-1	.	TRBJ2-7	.	TGCGCCAGCAGCCAAGAAAGGGGATGGGATGCCTACGAGCAGTACTTC	CASSQERGWDAYEQYF
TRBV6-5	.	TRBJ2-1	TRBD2	TGTGCCAGCAGGGCCGGGACTAGCGGGAGAACGAAGCAGTTCTTC	CASRAGTSGRTKQFF
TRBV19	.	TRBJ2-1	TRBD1	TGTGCCAGTAGTTTACAGGGGTACTCCTACAATGAGCAGTTCTTC	CASSLQGYSYNEQFF
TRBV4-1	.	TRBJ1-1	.	TGCGCCAGCAGCCCCTGGACGAGGGTGGAAGCTTTCTTT	CASSPWTRVEAFF
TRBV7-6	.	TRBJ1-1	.	TGTGCCAGCAGCCGCGACAGGGAAGCTTTCTTT	CASSRDREAFF
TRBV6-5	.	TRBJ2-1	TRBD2	TGTGCCGCCTGTAGCGGGAATCAATACAATGAGCAGTTCTTC	CAACSGNQYNEQFF
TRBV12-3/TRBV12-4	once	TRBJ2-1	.	TGTGCCAGCAGCTCCGAGGTGGGTGAGCAGTTCTTC	CASSSEVGEQFF
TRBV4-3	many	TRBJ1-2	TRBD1	TGCGCCAGCAGCCAGACAGGGAACGACGGCTACACCTTC	CASSQTGNDGYTF
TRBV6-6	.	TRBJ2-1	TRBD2	TGTGCCAGCGCGGGGCTAGCGGGAGGTTGGGGCAATGAGCAGTTCTTC	CASAGLAGGWGNEQFF
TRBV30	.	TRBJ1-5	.	TGTGCCTGGAGTTCAGGGTTCTATCAGCCCCAGCATTTT	CAWSSGFYQPQHF
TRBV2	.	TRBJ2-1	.	TGTGCCAGCACGGTAGTGGACAGCCCGAAGGAGCAGTTCTTC	CASTVVDSPKEQFF
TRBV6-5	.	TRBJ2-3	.	TGTGCCAGCACCAAGGGGCAGTCCACAGATACGCAGTATTTT	CASTKGQSTDTQYF
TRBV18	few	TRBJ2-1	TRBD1	TGTGCCAGCTCGGCCGGACAGGGGAAGAATGAGCAGTTCTTC	CASSAGQGKNEQFF
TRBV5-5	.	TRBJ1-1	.	TGTGCCAGCAGCTTGGGCCCTCAGGGAGGAGGCACTGAAGCTTTCTTT	CASSLGPQGGGTEAFF
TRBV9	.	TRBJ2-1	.	TGTGCCAGCAGCCCGTACCCTCGAGAGCTCTACAATGAGCAGTTCTTC	CASSPYPRELYNEQFF
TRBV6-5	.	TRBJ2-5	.	TGTGCCAGCAGGCGGGGCACCCAAGAGACCCAGTACTTC	CASRRGTQETQYF
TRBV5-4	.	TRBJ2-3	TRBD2	TGTGCCAGCAGCCAGAAGACCCTAGCGGGTATGACAGATACGCAGTATTTT	CASSQKTLAGMTDTQYF
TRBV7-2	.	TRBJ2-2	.	TGTGCCAGCAGCCACCCGGACTTCGCGGTCGGGGAGCTGTTTTTT	CASSHPDFAVGELFF
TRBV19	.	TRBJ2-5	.	TGTGCCAGTGCGGACTGGAAACAAGAGACCCAGTACTTC	CASADWKQETQYF
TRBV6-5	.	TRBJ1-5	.	TGTGCCAGCAGCGGACAGCTCAATCAGCCCCAGCATTTT	CASSGQLNQPQHF
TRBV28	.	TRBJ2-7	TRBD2	TGTGCCAGCAGCTTTTCGGGGGGCGAGCAGTACTTC	CASSFSGGEQYF